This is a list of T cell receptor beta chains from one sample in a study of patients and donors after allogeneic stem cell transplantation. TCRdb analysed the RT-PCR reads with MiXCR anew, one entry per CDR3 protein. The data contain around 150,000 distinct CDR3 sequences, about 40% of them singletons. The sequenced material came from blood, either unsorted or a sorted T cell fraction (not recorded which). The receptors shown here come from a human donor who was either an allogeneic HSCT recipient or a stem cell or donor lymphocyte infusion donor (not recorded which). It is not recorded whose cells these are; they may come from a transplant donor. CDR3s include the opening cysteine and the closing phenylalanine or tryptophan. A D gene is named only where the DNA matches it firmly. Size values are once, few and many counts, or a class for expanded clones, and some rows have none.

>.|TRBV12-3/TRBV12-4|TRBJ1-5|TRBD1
CASSKVRGLGQPQHF
TGTGCCAGCAGTAAGGTCAGGGGGTTGGGGCAGCCCCAGCATTTT
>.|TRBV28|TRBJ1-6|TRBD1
CASSSIPGQASPLHF
TGTGCCAGCAGTTCTATCCCGGGACAGGCTTCACCCCTCCACTTT
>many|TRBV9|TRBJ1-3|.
CASSVDGAGNTIYF
TGTGCCAGCAGCGTAGACGGAGCTGGAAACACCATATATTTT
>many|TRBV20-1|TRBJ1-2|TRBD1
CSATWTGARGYTF
TGCAGTGCTACTTGGACAGGGGCCAGGGGCTACACCTTC
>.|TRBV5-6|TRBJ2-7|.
CASSSDFYEQYF
TGTGCCAGCAGCTCGGACTTTTACGAGCAGTACTTC
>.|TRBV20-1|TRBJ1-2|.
CSAPPTGEDGYTF
TGCAGTGCTCCCCCCACGGGGGAGGATGGCTACACCTTC
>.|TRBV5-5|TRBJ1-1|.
CASLGRVGTEAFF
TGTGCCAGCCTCGGCAGGGTAGGGACTGAAGCTTTCTTT
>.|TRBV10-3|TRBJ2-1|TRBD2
CAISPGLHNEQFF
TGTGCCATCAGTCCGGGACTACACAATGAGCAGTTCTTC
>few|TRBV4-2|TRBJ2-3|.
CAKSGVSDTDTQYF
TGTGCCAAATCGGGGGTTTCCGACACAGATACGCAGTATTTT
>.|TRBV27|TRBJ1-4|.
CASSLLGREKLFF
TGTGCCAGCAGTTTATTGGGAAGGGAAAAACTGTTTTTT
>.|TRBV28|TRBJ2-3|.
CASSFGLLPDTQYF
TGTGCCAGCAGTTTTGGGTTACTCCCAGATACGCAGTATTTT
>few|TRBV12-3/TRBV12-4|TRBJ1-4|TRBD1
CASSYSTGAYNEKLFF
TGTGCCAGCAGTTACTCTACAGGGGCCTATAATGAAAAACTGTTTTTT
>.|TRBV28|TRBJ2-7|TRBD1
CASSKGTGREQYF
TGTGCCAGCAGTAAGGGGACAGGGCGCGAGCAGTACTTC
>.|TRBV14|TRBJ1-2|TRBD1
CASSQDRGQNYGYTF
TGTGCCAGCAGCCAGGACAGGGGGCAGAACTATGGCTACACCTTC
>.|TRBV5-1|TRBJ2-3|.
CASSLHHGTDTQYF
TGCGCCAGCAGCTTGCATCATGGCACAGATACGCAGTATTTT
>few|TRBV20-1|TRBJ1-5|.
CSARDLGNGNQPQHF
TGCAGTGCTAGAGATTTAGGGAACGGCAATCAGCCCCAGCATTTT
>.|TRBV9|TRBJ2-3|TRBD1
CASSGPDRGNTDTQYF
TGTGCCAGCAGCGGTCCGGACAGGGGGAACACAGATACGCAGTATTTT
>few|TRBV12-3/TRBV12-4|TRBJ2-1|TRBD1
CASGTGNNEQFF
TGTGCCAGCGGGACAGGGAACAATGAGCAGTTCTTC
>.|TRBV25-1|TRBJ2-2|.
CASSERAANTGELFF
TGTGCCAGCAGTGAAAGGGCAGCGAACACCGGGGAGCTGTTTTTT
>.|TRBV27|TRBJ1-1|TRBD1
CASSASGTGNTEAFF
TGTGCCAGCAGTGCCTCCGGGACAGGGAACACTGAAGCTTTCTTT
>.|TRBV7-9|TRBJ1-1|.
CASRTVGGRNTEAFF
TGTGCCAGCAGGACAGTAGGGGGTAGGAACACTGAAGCTTTCTTT
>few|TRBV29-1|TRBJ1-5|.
CSVGGQPQHF
TGCAGCGTTGGGGGTCAGCCCCAGCATTTT
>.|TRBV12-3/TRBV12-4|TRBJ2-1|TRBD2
CASTPTSGVGEQFF
TGTGCCAGCACCCCGACTAGCGGGGTTGGTGAGCAGTTCTTC
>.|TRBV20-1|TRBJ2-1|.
CSARDRGGHLDEQFF
TGCAGTGCTAGAGATAGAGGGGGTCACCTCGATGAGCAGTTCTTC
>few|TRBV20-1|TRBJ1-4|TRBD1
CSARDRDSLREKLFF
TGCAGTGCTAGGGACCGGGACAGCTTGCGGGAAAAACTGTTTTTT
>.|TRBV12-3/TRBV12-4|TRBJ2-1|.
CASSAPLGNEQFF
TGTGCCAGCAGTGCCCCCCTGGGCAATGAGCAGTTCTTC
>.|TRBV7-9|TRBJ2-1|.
CASREGTSYNEQFF
TGTGCCAGCAGGGAGGGGACCTCCTACAATGAGCAGTTCTTC
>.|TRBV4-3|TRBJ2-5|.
CASSQEVEGTETQYF
TGCGCCAGCAGCCAAGAAGTGGAAGGGACAGAGACCCAGTACTTC
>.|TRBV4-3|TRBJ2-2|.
CASWDMNTGELFF
TGCGCCAGTTGGGACATGAACACCGGGGAGCTGTTTTTT
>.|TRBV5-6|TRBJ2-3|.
CASSLGRDRQYF
TGTGCCAGCAGCTTGGGGCGGGATAGGCAGTATTTT
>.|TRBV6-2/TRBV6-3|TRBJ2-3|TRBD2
CASRSGTSLTDTQYF
TGTGCCAGCAGATCCGGGACTAGCCTCACAGATACGCAGTATTTT
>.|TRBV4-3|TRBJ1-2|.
CASSQDPRAETYTF
TGCGCCAGCAGCCAAGATCCTCGGGCCGAAACCTACACCTTC
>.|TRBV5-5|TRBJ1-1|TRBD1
CASSLVYPDRRNTEAFF
TGTGCCAGCAGCCTGGTATATCCGGACAGGAGGAACACTGAAGCTTTCTTT
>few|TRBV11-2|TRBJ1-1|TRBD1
CASRKPRGRLNTEAFF
TGTGCCAGCAGGAAACCCAGGGGGCGGTTGAACACTGAAGCTTTCTTT
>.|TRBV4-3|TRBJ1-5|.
CASSQEEGGGQPQHF
TGCGCCAGCAGCCAAGAGGAAGGTGGGGGCCAGCCCCAGCATTTT
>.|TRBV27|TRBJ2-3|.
CASSLSPRSQDTQYF
TGTGCCAGCAGTTTATCCCCCCGTTCCCAGGATACGCAGTATTTT
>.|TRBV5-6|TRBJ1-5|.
CASSSGGEPQHF
TGTGCCAGCAGCTCCGGGGGGGAGCCCCAGCATTTT
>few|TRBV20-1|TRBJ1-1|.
CSARAGTEAFF
TGCAGTGCTAGAGCTGGCACTGAAGCTTTCTTT
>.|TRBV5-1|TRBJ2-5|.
CASSLEGGRETQYF
TGCGCCAGCAGCTTGGAGGGGGGCAGAGAGACCCAGTACTTC
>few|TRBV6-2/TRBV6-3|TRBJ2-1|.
CASSSAYNEQFF
TGTGCCAGCAGTTCAGCATACAATGAGCAGTTCTTC
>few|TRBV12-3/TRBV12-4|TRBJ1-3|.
CASRDYSGNTIYF
TGTGCCAGCAGGGATTACTCTGGAAACACCATATATTTT
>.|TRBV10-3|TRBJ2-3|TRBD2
CATRLAGASTDTQYF
TGTGCCACCAGACTAGCGGGGGCGAGCACAGATACGCAGTATTTT
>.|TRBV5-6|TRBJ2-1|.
CASSLQGSDGLGYNEQFF
TGTGCCAGCAGCTTGCAGGGTTCAGATGGCCTAGGCTACAATGAGCAGTTCTTC
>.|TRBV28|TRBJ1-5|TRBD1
CASSEDRIAFQPQHF
TGTGCCAGCAGTGAGGACAGGATCGCGTTTCAGCCCCAGCATTTT
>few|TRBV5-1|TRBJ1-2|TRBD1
CASSLDGQGRNYGYTF
TGCGCCAGCAGCTTGGACGGACAGGGTAGGAACTATGGCTACACCTTC
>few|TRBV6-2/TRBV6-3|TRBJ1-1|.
CASSYSYQATDWSTEAFF
TGTGCCAGCAGTTACTCCTATCAGGCGACGGATTGGAGCACTGAAGCTTTCTTT
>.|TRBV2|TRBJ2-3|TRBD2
CASSARLARTDTQYF
TGTGCCAGCAGTGCTAGACTAGCGCGCACAGATACGCAGTATTTT
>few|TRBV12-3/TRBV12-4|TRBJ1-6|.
CASSLTHPSPLHF
TGTGCCAGCAGTTTAACCCACCCCTCACCCCTCCACTTT
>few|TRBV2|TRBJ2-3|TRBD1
CASRDRGVDTQYF
TGTGCCAGCAGGGACAGGGGTGTAGATACGCAGTATTTT
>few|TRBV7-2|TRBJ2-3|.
CASSLGWGVDTQYF
TGTGCCAGCAGCTTGGGTTGGGGGGTAGATACGCAGTATTTT
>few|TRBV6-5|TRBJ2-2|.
CASSYSPGWTGELFF
TGTGCCAGCAGTTACTCTCCAGGGTGGACCGGGGAGCTGTTTTTT
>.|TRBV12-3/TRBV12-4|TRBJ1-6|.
CASTRGVEGSPLHF
TGTGCCAGCACGAGGGGGGTGGAGGGATCACCCCTCCACTTT
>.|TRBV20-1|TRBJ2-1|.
CSARGSSVEQFF
TGCAGTGCTAGAGGGTCTAGCGTTGAGCAGTTCTTC
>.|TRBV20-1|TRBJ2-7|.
CSASHATVYEQYF
TGCAGTGCTAGTCACGCGACGGTCTACGAGCAGTACTTC